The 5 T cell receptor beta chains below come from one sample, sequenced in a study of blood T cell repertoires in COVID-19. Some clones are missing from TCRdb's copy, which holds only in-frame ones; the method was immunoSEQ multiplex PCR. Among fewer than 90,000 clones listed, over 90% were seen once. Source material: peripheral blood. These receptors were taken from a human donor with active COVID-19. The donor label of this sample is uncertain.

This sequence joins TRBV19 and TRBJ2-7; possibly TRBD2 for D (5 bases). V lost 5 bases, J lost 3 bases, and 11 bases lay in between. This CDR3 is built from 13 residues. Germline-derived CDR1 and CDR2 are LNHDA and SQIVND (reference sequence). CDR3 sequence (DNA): TGTGCCAGTAGTCCCGAGGGCCGCTACGAGCAGTACTTC. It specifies CASSPEGRYEQYF.

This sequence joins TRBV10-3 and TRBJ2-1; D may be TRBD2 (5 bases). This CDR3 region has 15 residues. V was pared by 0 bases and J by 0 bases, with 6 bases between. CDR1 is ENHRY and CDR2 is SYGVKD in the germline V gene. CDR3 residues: CAISESDSSYNEQFF. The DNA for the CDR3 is TGTGCCATCAGTGAGTCGGACTCCTCCTACAATGAGCAGTTCTTC.

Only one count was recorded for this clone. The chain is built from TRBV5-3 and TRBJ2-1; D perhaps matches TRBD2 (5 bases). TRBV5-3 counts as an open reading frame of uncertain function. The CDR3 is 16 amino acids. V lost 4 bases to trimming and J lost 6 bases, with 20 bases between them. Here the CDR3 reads CARSPSRAGGANEQFF. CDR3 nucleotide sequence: TGTGCCAGAAGCCCCTCGCGGGCGGGCGGCGCCAATGAGCAGTTCTTC.

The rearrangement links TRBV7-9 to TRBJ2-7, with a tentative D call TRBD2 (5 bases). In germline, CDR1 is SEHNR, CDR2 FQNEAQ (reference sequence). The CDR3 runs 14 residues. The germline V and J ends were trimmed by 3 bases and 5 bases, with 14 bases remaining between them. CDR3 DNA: TGTGCCAGCAGCTTGAGTCTAGCCACCCACGAGCAGTACTTC. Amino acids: CASSLSLATHEQYF.

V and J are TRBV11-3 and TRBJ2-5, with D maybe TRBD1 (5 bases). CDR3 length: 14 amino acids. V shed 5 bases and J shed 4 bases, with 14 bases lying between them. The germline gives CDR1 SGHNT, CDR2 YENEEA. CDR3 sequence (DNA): TGTGCCAGCAGCGTCGTAAGGGGCAGAGAGACCCAGTACTTC. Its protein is CASSVVRGRETQYF.